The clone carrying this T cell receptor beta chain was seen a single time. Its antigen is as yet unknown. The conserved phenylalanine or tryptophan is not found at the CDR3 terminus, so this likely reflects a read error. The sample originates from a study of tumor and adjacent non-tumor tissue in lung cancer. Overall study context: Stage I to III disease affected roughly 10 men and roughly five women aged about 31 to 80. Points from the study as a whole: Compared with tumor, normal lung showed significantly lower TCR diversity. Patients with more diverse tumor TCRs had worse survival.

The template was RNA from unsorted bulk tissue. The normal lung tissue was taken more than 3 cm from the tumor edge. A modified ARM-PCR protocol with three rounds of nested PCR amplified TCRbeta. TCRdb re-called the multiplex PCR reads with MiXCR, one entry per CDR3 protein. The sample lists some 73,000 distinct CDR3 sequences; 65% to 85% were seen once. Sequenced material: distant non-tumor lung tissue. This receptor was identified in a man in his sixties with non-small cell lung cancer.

The CDR3 protein is CSASTVTYEQYY. The CDR3 coding sequence is TGCAGTGCTAGTACGGTCACTTACGAGCAGTACTAC. The chain carries TRBV20-1 and TRBJ2-7; no clear D. The CDR3 covers 12 residues. With 3 bases removed from V and 4 bases from J, the gap between germline ends came to 10 bases. Germline loops: CDR1 DFQATT, CDR2 SNEGSKA (reference sequence).